The clone carrying this T cell receptor (beta chain) was found a few times. The CDR3 totals 12 residues. Unmatched junction bases numbered 2, after V lost 5 bases and J lost 5 bases. Germline loops: CDR1 MNHEY, CDR2 SVGAGI. This sample is part of a study of radiotherapy plus CTLA-4 blockade in lung cancer. Libraries were prepared by immunoSEQ multiplex PCR; TCRdb keeps only in-frame clonotypes and omits some of them. The data hold approximately 32,000 clones, with roughly 70% observed a single time. The source was peripheral blood, collected from a patient treated with radiotherapy plus ipilimumab. The receptor was derived from a human donor with non-small cell lung cancer who had stable disease on radiotherapy plus ipilimumab. This rearrangement joins TRBV6-5 to TRBJ1-2; 7 bases line up with TRBD1. CDR3 residues: CASSRQGYGYTF. In DNA, the CDR3 is TGTGCCAGCAGTCGACAGGGTTATGGCTACACCTTC.